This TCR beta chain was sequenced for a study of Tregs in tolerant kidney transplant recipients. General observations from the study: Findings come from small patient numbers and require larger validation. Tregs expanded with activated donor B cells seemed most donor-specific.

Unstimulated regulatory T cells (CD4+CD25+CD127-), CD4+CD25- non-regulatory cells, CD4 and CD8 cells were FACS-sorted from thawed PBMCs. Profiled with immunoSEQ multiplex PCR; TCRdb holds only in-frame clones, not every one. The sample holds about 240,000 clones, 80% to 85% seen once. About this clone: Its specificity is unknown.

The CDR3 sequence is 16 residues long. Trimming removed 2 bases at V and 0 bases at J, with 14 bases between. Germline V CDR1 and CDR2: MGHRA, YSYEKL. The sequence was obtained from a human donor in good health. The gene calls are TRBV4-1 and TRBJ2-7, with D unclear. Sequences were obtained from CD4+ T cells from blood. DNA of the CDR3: TGCGCCAGCAGCCAATATTCCCTCTCCCGCTCCTACGAGCAGTACTTC. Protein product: CASSQYSLSRSYEQYF.